The rows below give T cell receptor beta chains drawn from one sample of a study of T-cell memory formation after mild COVID-19. TCRdb itself ran the 5' RACE reads through MiXCR, one entry per CDR3 protein. This sample carries about 340,000 distinct CDR3 sequences, about 21% of them seen once, and the ten largest clones take approximately 13%. The sequencing sample was made of PBMCs or a T cell subset sorted from them (not recorded which). The receptors come from an adult woman who had mild COVID-19 (a few samples of this study predate the infection). Cell type and time point are not known. Both conserved end residues are part of each CDR3. D genes are given only for firm matches. Some rows have no size entry. The others give once, few or many, or a class for an expanded clone.

d_call j_call clone_size v_call cdr3_nt cdr3_aa
TRBD1 TRBJ2-7 few TRBV12-3/TRBV12-4 TGTGCCAGCAAATCGACAGGGGCAGGCGAGCAGTACTTC CASKSTGAGEQYF
TRBD2 TRBJ2-3 . TRBV24-1 TGTGCCACCAGTGATTTTGCGGGAGGTGGCGATACGCAGTATTTT CATSDFAGGGDTQYF
TRBD2 TRBJ2-1 . TRBV20-1 TGCAGTGCCCCGACTAGCGGGATCATATCCTACAATGAGCAGTTCTTC CSAPTSGIISYNEQFF
. TRBJ2-3 few TRBV3-1 TGTGCCAGCAGCCAAGTCGGGGGTCCGGATACGCAGTATTTT CASSQVGGPDTQYF
TRBD1 TRBJ2-7 . TRBV12-3/TRBV12-4 TGTGCCAGCAGTTTATACAGGGGTGGGGCCTACGAGCAGTACTTC CASSLYRGGAYEQYF
. TRBJ2-7 . TRBV7-6 TGTGCCAGCAGCTTAGCCCGGGGGGCGGGCTACGAGCAGTACTTC CASSLARGAGYEQYF
. TRBJ2-5 once TRBV9 TGTGCCAGCAGCGTGGGACACCTCCAAGAGACCCAGTACTTC CASSVGHLQETQYF
. TRBJ2-3 . TRBV2 TGTGCCAGCACGTCAAGTCGGAGGCCCGGAGATACGCAGTATTTT CASTSSRRPGDTQYF
. TRBJ2-5 few TRBV7-9 TGTGCCAGCAGCCAATACGGACGGGGGACCCAGTACTTC CASSQYGRGTQYF
TRBD1 TRBJ1-2 . TRBV3-1 TGTGCCAGCAGTTTCGCGGGACAGGAAGGCTACACCTTC CASSFAGQEGYTF
TRBD2 TRBJ2-1 . TRBV20-1 TGCAGTGCTGGGACTAGCCCCTACAATGAGCAGTTCTTC CSAGTSPYNEQFF
. TRBJ2-3 many TRBV5-6 TGTGCCAGCAGCCGTCAGTCCACTGAAAGGGATACGCAGTATTTT CASSRQSTERDTQYF
. TRBJ2-4 few TRBV3-1 TGTGCCAGCAGCCAAGAACAGGGAAGGGCCAAAAACATTCAGTACTTC CASSQEQGRAKNIQYF
TRBD1 TRBJ2-1 many TRBV24-1 TGTGCCACCAGTACAGGGGGCATAGGGAATGAGCAGTTCTTC CATSTGGIGNEQFF
. TRBJ2-5 . TRBV7-2 TGTGCCAGCATCCCCGGACAAGACAGAAAAGAGACCCAGTACTTC CASIPGQDRKETQYF